The clone carrying this T cell receptor (beta chain) was seen just once. What it recognizes is unknown. V dropped 0 bases and J dropped 4 bases, with 12 bases sitting between them. Germline V gene data show CDR1 as MNHEY and CDR2 as SVGAGI. The CDR3 extends over 15 amino acids. Documented treatment: about 20 received Ad26.COV2.S at low or high dose, single or two shots; a few received placebo; per-sample allocation not given. Sampling took place 63 days after the first vaccine or placebo injection. In the vaccine, an Ad26 vector expressed the SARS-CoV-2 spike of the Wuhan strain. Measured with immunoSEQ multiplex PCR; TCRdb has only the in-frame clones, and not every one. The sample shows 400,000 to 450,000 clones, 92% of them seen only once. The entry originates in a study of Ad26.COV2.S vaccination and SARS-CoV-2 variants. Points from the study as a whole: Vaccinees displayed broader spike-specific TCR repertoires than placebo recipients. Considerable breadth of spike-specific CD8+ and CD4+ T cell responses has reportedly been documented following vaccination.

This sequence joins TRBV6-5 and TRBJ1-2, with a weak D call TRBD1 (6 bases). This receptor was identified in a person between 18 and 60 years old who received the Ad26.COV2.S COVID-19 vaccine or a placebo. Sequencing used peripheral blood, obtained in a trial of Ad26.COV2.S vaccine versus placebo. The CDR3 DNA sequence: TGTGCCAGCAGTTACTCGTCGTCCAGGGGCTATGGCTACACCTTC. Encoded protein: CASSYSSSRGYGYTF.